Here is one T cell receptor beta chain with its context. Its antigen is currently unknown. This CDR3 is 14 amino acids long. Germline CDR1 and CDR2: SGHVS and FNYEAQ. Deletions cut 1 base from V and 5 bases from J, with 8 bases between. This specimen belongs to a study of graft-versus-host responses after intestinal transplantation. The protocol was immunoSEQ multiplex PCR, while the TCRdb copy is restricted to in-frame clones and leaves out a portion. Of about 64,000 clones detected, 90% to 95% appear once; the ten largest clones hold about 1.5%. The source is a human donor who was the organ donor for an intestinal transplant. This material consisted of unstimulated CD8+ T cells sorted from spleen or lymph node cells, taken before transplant. This sequence joins TRBV7-6 and TRBJ2-2; D perhaps matches TRBD1 (5 bases). The CDR3 reads CASSLEGVTGELFF. In DNA form, the CDR3 reads TGTGCCAGCAGCTTAGAAGGGGTGACCGGGGAGCTGTTTTTT.